Described below is a single T cell receptor (beta chain) sequence and its context. The data derive from a study of blood T cell repertoires in COVID-19. Trimming left V 1 base short and J 0 bases short, with 5 bases between. Germline CDR1 reads SGHDT; CDR2 reads YYEEEE. The CDR3 is 15 amino acids. Profiling relied on immunoSEQ multiplex PCR, and the TCRdb table lists in-frame clones only, not all of them. The sample contains tens of thousands of clones, about 90% of which appear only once. This TCR derives from a woman between 70 and 85 years old with active COVID-19. The genes are TRBV5-6 and TRBJ2-6; maybe TRBD1 (5 bases). Sequences were obtained from peripheral blood. This CDR3 is CASSLRGSGANVLTF. In nucleotides, the CDR3 is TGTGCCAGCAGCTTGAGGGGCTCTGGGGCCAACGTCCTGACTTTC. The variable domain in full, completed from reference TRBV5-6 and TRBJ2-6, reads DAGVTQSPTHLIKTRGQQVTLRCSPKSGHDTVSWYQQALGQGPQFIFQYYEEEERQRGNFPDRFSGHQFPNYSSELNVNALLLGDSALYLCASSLRGSGANVLTFGAGSRLTVL.